Here is one T cell receptor beta chain with its context. It has no known antigen specificity. It has no much larger one-base neighbor in the sample; base qualities were not kept. The sample belongs to a study of blood T cell repertoires in COVID-19 (TCRdb year 2020). Study-level background: Collaborator samples came from the United States, Italy and Spain and covered acute and convalescent phases of COVID-19. The material from the prospective study consisted of cDNA or gDNA derived from T cells, B-cell-depleted T cells, or PBMCs. The dataset comprised deeply sampled blood TCRbeta repertoires from subjects exposed to, actively infected with, or recovered from COVID-19. The repertoires were released in a freely available public database meant as a resource for research on the immune response to SARS-CoV-2. Samples were obtained from the ongoing ImmuneRACE study (first 160 participants) and from 1,254 subjects provided by 6 global collaborators. Sample metadata almost always included a de-identified subject ID, COVID-19 status, age in years and sex. HLA class I and class II types, where available, came from metadata supplied by the sample provider rather than from assay-based typing. Overall study results and their limits: Clinical and demographic metadata were provided uncurated, with the amount varying by source and participant.

In Seattle, one collaborating source enrolled patients while the infection was active and tracked those patients longitudinally over the course of disease. The collaborating institutions used their own protocols to collect whole blood in K2EDTA tubes. For TCRbeta analysis, collaborator samples were shipped as frozen whole blood, as isolated PBMCs, or as DNA extracted from either sample type. V loses 2 bases of germline sequence and J loses 7 bases, and the interval between the two ends is 12 bases. Taken from the germline V gene, the CDR1 and CDR2 loops are SGHTA and FQGNSA. The CDR3 goes from the cysteine to the phenylalanine over 13 residues. Here the CDR3 DNA is all that survives: 39 bases in frame from base 1. TCRbeta CDR3 regions were amplified from genomic DNA using the immunoSEQ Assay, a bias-controlled multiplex PCR. As for how the authors treated the data: The number of nucleated cells in each sample was estimated by amplification of reference gene primers within the assay. Sequence reads were collapsed and filtered to measure the absolute abundance of every unique TCRbeta CDR3 rearrangement. For each sample, productive Simpson clonality was calculated as the square root of Simpson's diversity index over productive rearrangements. Drawn from immuneACCESS, this table holds only the in-frame rearrangements with V and J called that TCRdb kept. Clones are partly lost; checked studies trace under half to an unresolved V gene and leave the rest unexplained. The V and J calls and the clone size are those of that table, but D and trimming were determined from the DNA. The sample includes about 160,000 clones, with around 93% observed a single time. The ten largest clones add up to approximately 4.8% of the sample.

The sample was peripheral blood. The V and J genes are TRBV7-2 and TRBJ2-7; possibly the D gene is TRBD1, per 6 matching bases. The TCR was taken from a man in his thirties or forties with COVID-19, enrolled during active disease. DNA sequence: TGTGCCAGCAGCTTACGCCGACAGGAAGAGCAGTACTTC. This sequence encodes CASSLRRQEEQYF.